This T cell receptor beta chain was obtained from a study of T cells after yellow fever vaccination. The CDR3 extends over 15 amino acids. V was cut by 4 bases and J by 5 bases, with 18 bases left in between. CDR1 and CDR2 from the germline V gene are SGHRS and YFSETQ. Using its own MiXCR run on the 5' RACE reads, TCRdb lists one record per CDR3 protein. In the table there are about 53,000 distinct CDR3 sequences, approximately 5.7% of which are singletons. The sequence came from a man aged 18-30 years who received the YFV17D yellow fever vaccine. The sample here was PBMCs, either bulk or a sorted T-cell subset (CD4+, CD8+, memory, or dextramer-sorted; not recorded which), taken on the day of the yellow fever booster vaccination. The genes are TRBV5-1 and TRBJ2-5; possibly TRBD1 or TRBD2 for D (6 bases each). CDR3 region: CASSTAQGSGETQYF. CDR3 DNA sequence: TGCGCCAGCAGCACGGCTCAGGGGAGCGGGGAGACCCAGTACTTC.